The sequence of this TCR beta chain was determined in a study of T-cell memory formation after mild COVID-19. Study information: In these data, TCR clusters were largely donor specific. Study findings and constraints: The authors left the SARS-CoV-2 specificity of second-wave clones peaking on day 37 unconfirmed. Contracting CD4+ clones were located mainly in CM and EM, and CD8+ clones in EMRA.

The TCR alpha and TCR beta cDNA libraries, bearing sample barcodes and UMIs, were generated by 5'RACE using constant-segment primers. TCRdb used MiXCR to reprocess the 5' RACE reads, holding one entry per CDR3 protein. The sample has about 320,000 distinct CDR3 sequences, 13% to 15% seen once. The germline gives CDR1 SGHRS, CDR2 YFSETQ. Trimming took off 0 bases at V and 8 bases at J, with 14 bases between the two ends. CDR3 length equals 14 residues. With respect to this clonotype: Its cognate antigen is unknown.

The V gene is TRBV5-1, the J gene TRBJ1-2, with no clear D. Material for sequencing was PBMCs or a T cell subset sorted from them (not recorded which). This sequence was found in a man between 18 and 35 years old who had mild COVID-19 (a few samples of this study predate the infection). Cell type and time point are not known. The CDR3 is CASSLERAWEGYTF. For the CDR3, the DNA is TGCGCCAGCAGCTTGGAACGGGCCTGGGAGGGCTACACCTTC. Variable domain in full (rest from reference TRBV5-1 and TRBJ1-2): KAGVTQTPRYLIKTRGQQVTLSCSPISGHRSVSWYQQTPGQGLQFLFEYFSETQRNKGNFPGRFSGRQFSNSRSEMNVSTLELGDSALYLCASSLERAWEGYTFGSGTRLTVV.